The 30 T cell receptor beta chains presented below share a single source sample, sequenced in a study of cytomegalovirus exposure and HLA in healthy donors. The study ran its PCR with 60 Vbeta and 13 Jbeta primers. TCRdb's table, derived via immunoSEQ multiplex PCR, lists solely in-frame clones and lacks some. The table shows 170,000 or so clones, with about 77% occurring only once. Sequencing used PBMCs. The receptors were sampled from a man aged 55 to 70 in good health and CMV-seronegative.

J is TRBJ2-1 and V is TRBV5-1, with 8 bases identical to TRBD2. The CDR3 runs 16 residues. CDR1 and CDR2 from the germline V gene are SGHRS and YFSETQ. The trim removed 0 bases at V and 7 bases at J, leaving 9 bases unmatched. CDR3 residues: CASSLDSGGRMNEQFF. CDR3 sequence (DNA): TGCGCCAGCAGCTTGGATTCGGGGGGGAGAATGAATGAGCAGTTCTTC.

J is TRBJ2-3 and V is TRBV4-1, with D tentatively TRBD2 (7 bases). Trimming removed 3 bases at V and 2 bases at J, with 15 bases between. The germline gives CDR1 MGHRA, CDR2 YSYEKL. This CDR3 is built from 16 residues. The CDR3 region is CASSQDRGAYTDTQYF. The CDR3, as DNA: TGCGCCAGCAGCCAGGACCGGGGGGCCTACACAGATACGCAGTATTTT.

The chain links TRBV5-1 to TRBJ1-2; 8 bases map to TRBD1. The CDR3 extends over 16 amino acids. Germline CDR1 reads SGHRS; CDR2 reads YFSETQ. V gave up 0 bases and J gave up 4 bases; unmatched junction bases: 8. This CDR3 is CASSLEAGGYGYGYTF. The CDR3 region has the DNA TGCGCCAGCAGCTTGGAAGCAGGGGGCTACGGCTATGGCTACACCTTC. The full variable domain, its missing parts supplied by reference TRBV5-1 and TRBJ1-2, is KAGVTQTPRYLIKTRGQQVTLSCSPISGHRSVSWYQQTPGQGLQFLFEYFSETQRNKGNFPGRFSGRQFSNSRSEMNVSTLELGDSALYLCASSLEAGGYGYGYTFGSGTRLTVV.

The chain is built from TRBV5-8 and TRBJ1-3; D is ambiguous. Germline CDR1 is SGHTS and CDR2 is YDEGEE. This CDR3 has 12 amino acids. The germline V and J ends were trimmed by 6 bases and 3 bases, with 7 bases remaining between them. This CDR3 reads CASITVGNTIYF. CDR3 DNA: TGTGCCAGCATCACGGTTGGAAACACCATATATTTT.

The chain links TRBV4-1 to TRBJ2-1, with D possibly TRBD2 on 6 matching bases. Germline loops: CDR1 MGHRA, CDR2 YSYEKL. The CDR3 runs to 15 residues. V was pared by 4 bases and J by 6 bases, with 16 bases between. CDR3 residues: CASSLLARESNEQFF. CDR3 DNA sequence: TGCGCCAGCAGCCTACTAGCCCGAGAGTCCAATGAGCAGTTCTTC.

The gene calls are TRBV7-6 and TRBJ2-5; tentative D call: TRBD1 (6 bases). The CDR3 sequence is 14 residues long. Germline V gene sequence: CDR1 SGHVS, CDR2 FNYEAQ. The V end was cut by 11 bases, the J end by 3 bases, with 19 bases between. DNA of the CDR3: TGTGCCTCGGGGACACCCAATTTAAAAGAGACCCAGTACTTC. Translated, it gives CASGTPNLKETQYF.

The gene calls are TRBV5-4 and TRBJ1-1, with D possibly matching TRBD1 (6 bases). Trimming stripped 4 bases from V and 7 bases from J, with 14 bases between. The CDR3 spans 13 residues. CDR1 is SGHNT, CDR2 YYREEE, per germline (reference sequence). The CDR3 is CASSTSGQNEAFF. In DNA, the CDR3 is TGTGCCAGCAGCACCTCCGGACAGAATGAAGCTTTCTTT.

The rearrangement uses TRBV1 and TRBJ2-3; the D call of TRBD2 is as the table states it, not checked on the DNA. TRBV1 is a recognized pseudogene. There are 18 residues in the CDR3. CDR3 in amino acids: CTSSHLPIVRRVTDTQYF. The CDR3 DNA reads as TGCACCAGCAGCCACCTCCCAATCGTGCGACGGGTCACAGATACGCAGTATTTT.

The V call is TRBV5-6, the J call TRBJ1-1; 8 bases match TRBD1. Germline-derived CDR1 and CDR2 are SGHDT and YYEEEE. The CDR3 length is 12 residues. V shed 2 bases, J shed 11 bases, and the junction held 5 bases outside the gene matches. The CDR3 protein is CASSLGQGVAFF. The CDR3 DNA sequence: TGTGCCAGCAGCTTAGGACAGGGAGTGGCTTTCTTT.

The CDR3 DNA is TGTGCCAGTGGATTGTCCGGGACAGGGGACACTGAAGCTTTCTTT. Its protein is CASGLSGTGDTEAFF. The chain carries TRBV19 and TRBJ1-1; TRBD1 matches 10 bases. The V and J ends lost 8 bases and 3 bases, in that order; junction bases with no gene match: 9. The length of the CDR3 is 15 residues. CDR1 LNHDA and CDR2 SQIVND come from the germline V gene (reference sequence).

A few counts support this clone. The chain employs TRBV4-2 and TRBJ2-3, with TRBD1 matching 10 bases. V lost 2 bases to trimming and J lost 1 base; unmatched junction nucleotides: 3. Germline lookup yields CDR1 LGHNA and CDR2 YNFKEQ. The CDR3 runs to 16 residues. CDR3 sequence: CASSQPGTGGTDTQYF. The CDR3 DNA is TGTGCCAGCAGCCAACCCGGGACAGGGGGCACAGATACGCAGTATTTT.

This chain connects TRBV28 to TRBJ1-2; unclear D gene. The germline V and J ends were trimmed by 2 bases and 7 bases, with 11 bases remaining between them. CDR1 is MDHEN, CDR2 SYDVKM, per germline. The CDR3 contains 13 residues. The CDR3 sequence: CASSLPLHGGYTF. The CDR3 DNA follows: TGTGCCAGCAGTTTACCCCTTCACGGTGGCTACACCTTC.

V and J are TRBV6-1 and TRBJ1-1; D is unclear. The CDR3 is 16 residues long. V lost 1 base and J lost 0, with 12 bases in between. Germline V CDR1 and CDR2: MNHNS, SASEGT. In DNA, the CDR3 is TGTGCCAGCAGTGAAGGGGTGAGGGAAGTGAACACTGAAGCTTTCTTT. Protein: CASSEGVREVNTEAFF.

This clone was counted a single time. This rearrangement joins TRBV29-1 to TRBJ2-7; tentatively, D is TRBD2 (6 bases). Per germline, CDR1 SQVTM and CDR2 ANQGSEA. This CDR3 has 13 amino acids. V was trimmed by 6 bases and J by 3 bases, leaving 15 bases between them. The CDR3 region has the DNA TGCAGCGTGGCGGGACGGTTCCACTACGAGCAGTACTTC. It codes for CSVAGRFHYEQYF.

V and J are TRBV15 and TRBJ2-5, with D possibly matching TRBD1 (6 bases). There are 14 residues in the CDR3. Germline V gene sequence: CDR1 LNHNV, CDR2 YYDKDF (reference sequence). V was trimmed by 0 bases and J by 3 bases, leaving 8 bases between them. The CDR3 protein is CATSRDRGKETQYF. Here the CDR3 DNA reads TGTGCCACCAGCAGAGACAGGGGCAAAGAGACCCAGTACTTC.

The chain links TRBV18 to TRBJ1-2; TRBD1 matches at 8 bases. V shed 2 bases and J 0 bases; nucleotides not matched to a gene: 8. CDR3 length: 17 residues. Germline V gives CDR1 KGHSH, CDR2 LQKENI. The CDR3 bases are TGTGCCAGCTCACCAGGACAGGGTGGGGAGACTAACTATGGCTACACCTTC. Protein product: CASSPGQGGETNYGYTF.

This sequence joins TRBV7-6 and TRBJ1-1; D gene unclear. The CDR3 loop spans 16 amino acids. Germline values: CDR1 SGHVS, CDR2 FNYEAQ. Trimming pared 5 bases from V and 1 base from J, leaving 17 bases between. The CDR3 nucleotides are TGTGCCAGCAGCCCGACACTCCCCGGGGAGAACACTGAAGCTTTCTTT. It translates to CASSPTLPGENTEAFF.

The rearrangement links TRBV2 to TRBJ1-2, with 11 positions matching TRBD1. The CDR3 contains 12 residues. Germline V lookup: CDR1 SNHLY, CDR2 FYNNEI. The V segment lost 8 bases and the J segment 8 bases; nucleotides outside the gene matches: 4. Here the CDR3 reads CASWTGGRGYTF. For the CDR3, the DNA is TGTGCCAGCTGGACAGGGGGCCGAGGCTACACCTTC.

The CDR3 bases are TGTGCCAGCAGACCGGGACTAGCGTTCTCCTACAATGAGCAGTTCTTC. This translates into CASRPGLAFSYNEQFF. The genes are TRBV6-6 and TRBJ2-1, with TRBD2 identical over 10 bases. Trimming cost V 6 bases and J 0 bases; bases outside gene matches: 5. From germline, CDR1 is MNHNY and CDR2 SVGAGI (reference sequence). CDR3 length equals 16 residues.

The chain is built from TRBV5-1 and TRBJ1-5; D gene ambiguous. CDR3 length equals 13 residues. V was shortened by 3 bases and J by 5 bases, with 9 bases between the two germline ends. The germline gives CDR1 SGHRS, CDR2 YFSETQ. For the CDR3, the DNA is TGCGCCAGCAGCTATGCCGGTGATCAGCCCCAGCATTTT. Its translation is CASSYAGDQPQHF.

The table lists this clone with a few counts. This rearrangement joins TRBV27 to TRBJ1-6, with 7 bases lining up with TRBD1. The CDR3 covers 15 residues. Germline lookup yields CDR1 MNHEY and CDR2 SMNVEV (reference sequence). V trimming: 4 bases; J trimming: 6 bases; junction bases outside the gene matches: 6. The CDR3 DNA follows: TGTGCCAGCAGTTCCCGTACAGGGGTTAATTCACCCCTCCACTTT. Residues: CASSSRTGVNSPLHF.

The rearrangement links TRBV2 to TRBJ1-1; D is uncertain. The CDR3 sequence is 11 residues long. V dropped 7 bases and J dropped 4 bases, with 7 bases sitting between them. Germline V gene lookup returns CDR1 SNHLY and CDR2 FYNNEI. CDR3 bases: TGTGCCAGCAACTTGTTCACTGAAGCTTTCTTT. The encoded protein is CASNLFTEAFF.

This chain connects TRBV9 to TRBJ1-1; 12 positions match TRBD1. Trimming cost V 3 bases and J 0 bases; bases outside gene matches: 15. The length of the CDR3 is 20 residues. Germline V gene lookup returns CDR1 SGDLS and CDR2 YYNGEE. The CDR3 is CASSEPIVGTGGSMNTEAFF. CDR3 sequence (DNA): TGTGCCAGCAGCGAGCCTATCGTGGGGACAGGGGGCTCGATGAACACTGAAGCTTTCTTT.

This chain connects TRBV27 to TRBJ2-7, with 14 bases lining up with TRBD2. CDR1 is MNHEY and CDR2 is SMNVEV in the germline V gene (reference sequence). The junction had 5 bases not matched to a gene; V was cut back by 2 bases and J by 2 bases. The CDR3 contains 17 residues. The CDR3 reads CASSLGTSGRGPYEQYF. The CDR3 nucleotides read TGTGCCAGCAGTTTAGGGACTAGCGGGAGAGGTCCCTACGAGCAGTACTTC.

With respect to this clone: A junction end diverges from the germline sequence, so it may reflect a read error. The chain couples TRBV25-1 to TRBJ1-5; 8 nucleotides align to TRBD1. Per germline, CDR1 MGHDK and CDR2 SYGVNS. The CDR3 consists of 15 residues. The CDR3 sequence: CASSASDRVAQPQNF. Here the CDR3 DNA reads TGTGCCAGCAGTGCCTCGGACAGGGTGGCTCAGCCCCAGAATTTT.

V is TRBV19 and J is TRBJ1-1; possible D gene TRBD1, 6 bases. Trimming took 3 bases from V and 0 from J, leaving 14 bases between them. CDR3 length: 16 residues. CDR1 and CDR2 from the germline V gene are LNHDA and SQIVND (reference sequence). Written as DNA, the CDR3 is TGTGCCAGTAGTATCCCCTCAGACAGGATGAACACTGAAGCTTTCTTT. This gives the protein CASSIPSDRMNTEAFF. The variable domain in full, completed from reference TRBV19 and TRBJ1-1, reads DGGITQSPKYLFRKEGQNVTLSCEQNLNHDAMYWYRQDPGQGLRLIYYSQIVNDFQKGDIAEGYSVSREKKESFPLTVTSAQKNPTAFYLCASSIPSDRMNTEAFFGQGTRLTVV.

This sequence joins TRBV5-4 and TRBJ2-7; TRBD2 might be the D (5 bases). This CDR3 has 13 residues. Looked up from germline, CDR1 is SGHNT and CDR2 is YYREEE (reference sequence). V lost 3 bases and J 1 base, leaving 8 bases between the germline ends. The CDR3 nucleotides are TGTGCCAGCAGCTCCGCGGGTTCCTACGAGCAGTACTTC. This codes for CASSSAGSYEQYF.

V is TRBV19 and J is TRBJ1-2; D may be TRBD1 (5 bases). The CDR3 is made up of 16 amino acids. V was cut by 7 bases and J by 7 bases, with 25 bases left in between. Per the germline V gene, CDR1 is LNHDA and CDR2 is SQIVND (reference sequence). CDR3 nucleotides: TGTGCCAGTACACTGCACTGGGGGGAATTAGGTCGTGGCTACACCTTC. It encodes CASTLHWGELGRGYTF. The variable domain in full, completed from reference TRBV19 and TRBJ1-2, reads DGGITQSPKYLFRKEGQNVTLSCEQNLNHDAMYWYRQDPGQGLRLIYYSQIVNDFQKGDIAEGYSVSREKKESFPLTVTSAQKNPTAFYLCASTLHWGELGRGYTFGSGTRLTVV.

The sample holds a few counts of this clone. J is TRBJ1-2 and V is TRBV29-1; TRBD1 might be the D (5 bases). The CDR3 totals 17 residues. V was trimmed by 2 bases and J by 0 bases, leaving 19 bases between them. CDR1 and CDR2 from the germline V gene are SQVTM and ANQGSEA. The CDR3 DNA sequence: TGCAGCGTTGAATCACACCCGGGGGGACTAGCTAACTATGGCTACACCTTC. This sequence encodes CSVESHPGGLANYGYTF.

The gene calls are TRBV6-5 and TRBJ2-1; 16 nucleotides match TRBD2. CDR3 size: 16 residues. J lost 8 bases, V lost 4 bases, and 5 bases had no gene match. Germline values: CDR1 MNHEY, CDR2 SVGAGI. The CDR3 region has the DNA TGTGCCAGCAGTTGGGGACTAGCGGGAGGGTTGTATGAGCAGTTCTTC. Protein product: CASSWGLAGGLYEQFF.